This is a list of T cell receptor beta chains from one sample in a study of human T cells and chemical hapten exposure. TCRdb reprocessed the RACE reads via MiXCR and lists one record per CDR3 protein. The sample carries tens of thousands of distinct CDR3 sequences, approximately 9.9% recorded once. The sample was whole blood, taken in connection with sensitization to the hapten diphenylcyclopropenone (DPC). The receptors were sampled from a man aged 35-49 years with alopecia areata. Some clones in this sample may be carry-over from other donors' samples. Both conserved end residues are part of each CDR3. D genes are given only for firm matches. A row's size may be missing; if present it is once, few, many or a size class.

clone_size	v_call	cdr3_length	d_call	j_call	cdr3_aa	cdr3_nt
.	TRBV27	15	.	TRBJ1-5	CTSSLVSNGNQPQHF	TGTACCAGCAGTTTGGTTTCGAACGGTAATCAGCCCCAGCATTTT
.	TRBV29-1	13	.	TRBJ1-1	CSVTTVMNTEAFF	TGCAGCGTAACGACAGTCATGAACACTGAAGCTTTCTTT
.	TRBV5-1	16	TRBD2	TRBJ2-1	CASSLVAGVADNEQFF	TGCGCCAGCAGCTTGGTTGCGGGAGTTGCTGACAATGAGCAGTTCTTC
.	TRBV29-1	12	.	TRBJ2-2	CSVAGGTGELFF	TGCAGCGTTGCAGGCGGCACCGGGGAGCTGTTTTTT
many	TRBV20-1	15	.	TRBJ1-6	CSARPGDQGISPLHF	TGCAGTGCTAGACCGGGTGACCAGGGGATTTCACCCCTCCACTTT
.	TRBV20-1	14	TRBD2	TRBJ2-7	CSARVGTSWYEQYF	TGCAGTGCTAGAGTAGGGACTAGCTGGTACGAGCAGTACTTC
.	TRBV7-2	14	TRBD1	TRBJ1-5	CASSQGGAGQPQHF	TGTGCCAGCAGCCAGGGGGGGGCGGGACAGCCCCAGCATTTT
many	TRBV27	15	TRBD2	TRBJ2-2	CASSLLAGATGELFF	TGTGCCAGCAGTCTACTAGCGGGGGCCACCGGGGAGCTGTTTTTT
.	TRBV6-1	14	.	TRBJ1-2	CASSEYLGGGGYTF	TGTGCCAGCAGTGAATATTTGGGGGGTGGTGGCTACACCTTC
few	TRBV7-9	15	TRBD2	TRBJ2-5	CASSPGLAGLETQYF	TGTGCCAGCAGTCCGGGACTAGCGGGATTGGAGACCCAGTACTTC
many	TRBV7-2	16	.	TRBJ2-2	CASSINSATNTGELFF	TGTGCCAGCAGCATAAATAGCGCCACGAACACCGGGGAGCTGTTTTTT
many	TRBV20-1	16	.	TRBJ1-5	CSASGTGRASNQPQHF	TGCAGTGCCTCAGGTACAGGGAGGGCTAGCAATCAGCCCCAGCATTTT
few	TRBV18	17	TRBD1	TRBJ1-2	CASSPGTGSRTNYGYTF	TGTGCCAGCTCCCCCGGGACAGGGAGCCGCACTAACTATGGCTACACCTTC
few	TRBV7-2	15	TRBD2	TRBJ2-7	CASSQTSGSPYEQYF	TGTGCCAGCAGCCAGACTAGCGGGAGCCCCTACGAGCAGTACTTC
.	TRBV10-3	17	.	TRBJ2-6	CAISESRASSGANVLTF	TGTGCCATCAGTGAGTCGAGGGCGAGCTCTGGGGCCAACGTCCTGACTTTC
.	TRBV12-3/TRBV12-4	12	.	TRBJ2-2	CASSSGAGELFF	TGTGCCAGCAGTTCGGGAGCTGGGGAGCTGTTTTTT
few	TRBV11-2	12	.	TRBJ1-2	CASSFRNYGYTF	TGTGCCAGCAGCTTCCGTAACTATGGCTACACCTTC
.	TRBV7-6	15	TRBD1	TRBJ1-2	CASSSGGQASYGYTF	TGTGCCAGCAGCTCTGGGGGACAGGCCTCCTATGGCTACACCTTC
.	TRBV5-1	13	.	TRBJ1-1	CASSLGWGAEAFF	TGCGCCAGCAGCTTGGGATGGGGGGCTGAAGCTTTCTTT
.	TRBV12-3/TRBV12-4	15	.	TRBJ2-1	CASSLTTPGSNEQFF	TGTGCCAGCAGCCTAACAACCCCGGGGTCGAATGAGCAGTTCTTC
.	TRBV7-9	11	.	TRBJ2-1	CASSFHNEQFF	TGTGCCAGCAGCTTCCACAATGAGCAGTTCTTC
few	TRBV18	15	TRBD1	TRBJ2-7	CASSPLRTGGLEQYF	TGTGCCAGCTCACCCCTACGGACAGGGGGACTCGAGCAGTACTTC
few	TRBV18	15	.	TRBJ1-5	CASSPRAEANQPQHF	TGTGCCAGCTCACCCCGGGCCGAGGCCAATCAGCCCCAGCATTTT
medium-sized	TRBV24-1	13	TRBD2	TRBJ2-3	CATSAERAGAQYF	TGTGCCACCAGTGCGGAGAGAGCGGGAGCGCAGTATTTT